This T cell receptor beta chain was sequenced during a study of control samples from healthy donors and cancer patients. With V trimmed by 6 bases and J by 7 bases, 2 bases remained unmatched. CDR3 length: 12 amino acids. The germline gives CDR1 LGHDT, CDR2 YNNKEL (reference sequence). Method: immunoSEQ multiplex PCR; TCRdb's copy keeps in-frame clones and lacks some. Of approximately 94,000 clones in the sample, approximately 88% were seen once. Sequencing was done on a sample of PBMCs. This sequence joins TRBV3-1 (or the pseudogene TRBV3-2) and TRBJ2-1, with TRBD2 matching over 8 bases. This receptor was identified in a man aged 65 to 85 with lung cancer. The CDR3 protein is CASRGTSNEQFF. The CDR3 DNA is TGTGCCAGCAGGGGGACTAGTAATGAGCAGTTCTTC.